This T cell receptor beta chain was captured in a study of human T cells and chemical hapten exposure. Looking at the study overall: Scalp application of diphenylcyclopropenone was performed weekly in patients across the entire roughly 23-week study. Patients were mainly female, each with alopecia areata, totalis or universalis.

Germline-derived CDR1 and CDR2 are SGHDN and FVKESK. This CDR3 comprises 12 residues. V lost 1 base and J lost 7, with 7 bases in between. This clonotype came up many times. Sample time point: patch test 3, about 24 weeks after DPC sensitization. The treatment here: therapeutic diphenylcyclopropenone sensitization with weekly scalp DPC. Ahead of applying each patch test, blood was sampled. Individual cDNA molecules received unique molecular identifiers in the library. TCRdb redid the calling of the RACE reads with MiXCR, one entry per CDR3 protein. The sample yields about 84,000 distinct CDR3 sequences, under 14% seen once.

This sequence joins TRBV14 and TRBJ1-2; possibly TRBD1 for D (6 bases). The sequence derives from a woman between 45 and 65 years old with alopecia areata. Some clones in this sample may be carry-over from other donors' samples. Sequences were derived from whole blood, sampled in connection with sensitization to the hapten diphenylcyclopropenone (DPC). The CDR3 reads CASSQGTAGYTF. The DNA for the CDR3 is TGTGCCAGCAGCCAAGGGACAGCTGGCTACACCTTC.